This is a list of T cell receptor beta chains from one sample in a study of T cell responses to AZD1222 COVID-19 vaccine. Data came from immunoSEQ multiplex PCR; TCRdb stores just in-frame clones and leaves some out. Here the sample spans some 130,000 clones, 92% being singletons. The source was peripheral blood, collected on day 0 of AZD1222 vaccination. The receptors originated from an adult in good health. The CDR3 runs from the conserved cysteine through the conserved F or W. The D gene is left open where the match is weak. Not every row has a clone size; where given, it reads once, few, many or a size class.

clone size	D gene	J gene	V gene	CDR3 DNA	CDR3 protein
-	TRBD2	TRBJ2-7	TRBV4-2	TGTGCCAGCAGCCAAGACCTCGGGGGGTCCTACGAGCAGTACTTC	CASSQDLGGSYEQYF
-	TRBD2	TRBJ2-1	TRBV7-6	TGTGCCAGCAGAGGATCCCCGACTAGCGGCTCCTACAATGAGCAGTTCTTC	CASRGSPTSGSYNEQFF
-	-	TRBJ1-6	TRBV27	TGTGCCAGCAGTTTAACTCTGGGCTGGGGTTCACCCCTCCACTTT	CASSLTLGWGSPLHF
-	TRBD1	TRBJ1-2	TRBV7-9	TGTGCCAGCAGCTCTGGGACAGGGGAACTCTATGGCTACACCTTC	CASSSGTGELYGYTF
-	-	TRBJ1-5	TRBV28	TGTGCCAGCAGTCGCAGGGGCGGTCAGCCCCAGCATTTT	CASSRRGGQPQHF
-	-	TRBJ1-4	TRBV19	TGTGCCAGTAGGGCGGATGAAAAACTGTTTTTT	CASRADEKLFF
-	TRBD2	TRBJ2-7	TRBV3-1/TRBV3-2	TGTGCCAGCAGCCAAACCAGCGGGAAGGGCTACGAGCAGTACTTC	CASSQTSGKGYEQYF
-	-	TRBJ1-5	TRBV12-5	TGTGCTAGTGGTTTTGCAAGGACCCGTGATGAGATCTATAGCAATCAGCCCCAGCATTTT	CASGFARTRDEIYSNQPQHF
once	-	TRBJ2-1	TRBV29-1	TGCAGCGTTGACGGGAGCAGCTACAATGAGCAGTTCTTC	CSVDGSSYNEQFF
-	TRBD1	TRBJ1-1	TRBV19	TGTGCCGGTAGTCCCCTACAGGGGGTCGGCACTGAAGCTTTCTTT	CAGSPLQGVGTEAFF
-	-	TRBJ2-1	TRBV5-4	TGTGCCAGCAGCTTTGACCCCTACAATGAGCAGTTCTTC	CASSFDPYNEQFF